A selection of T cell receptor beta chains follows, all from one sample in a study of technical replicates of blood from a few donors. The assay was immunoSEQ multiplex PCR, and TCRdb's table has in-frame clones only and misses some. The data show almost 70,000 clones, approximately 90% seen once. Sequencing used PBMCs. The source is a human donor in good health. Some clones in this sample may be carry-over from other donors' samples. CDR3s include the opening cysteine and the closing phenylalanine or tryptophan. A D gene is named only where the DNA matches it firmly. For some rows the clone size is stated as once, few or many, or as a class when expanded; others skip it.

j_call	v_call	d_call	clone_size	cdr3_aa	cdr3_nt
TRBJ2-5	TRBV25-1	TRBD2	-	CASSAGPLGGRTQYF	TGTGCCAGCAGTGCCGGTCCCCTGGGAGGGCGGACCCAGTACTTC
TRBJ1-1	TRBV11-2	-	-	CASRLSTEAFF	TGTGCCAGCCGCCTTAGTACTGAAGCTTTCTTT
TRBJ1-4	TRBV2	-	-	CASRAASTNEKLFF	TGTGCCAGCAGAGCAGCGAGCACTAATGAAAAACTGTTTTTT
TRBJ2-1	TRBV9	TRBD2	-	CASSSSGIADEQFF	TGTGCCAGCAGCTCTAGCGGGATAGCGGATGAGCAGTTCTTC
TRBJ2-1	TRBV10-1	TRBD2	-	CASSDSGLAGAPPSIGDEQFF	TGCGCCAGCAGTGATTCCGGACTAGCGGGGGCCCCTCCTTCGATTGGGGATGAGCAGTTCTTC
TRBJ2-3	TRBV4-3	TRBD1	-	CASSQDLGQATQYF	TGCGCCAGCAGCCAAGATCTAGGACAGGCCACGCAGTATTTT
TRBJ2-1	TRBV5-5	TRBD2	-	CASSRLMGGLIYNEQFF	TGTGCCAGCAGCCGCCTCATGGGAGGGCTGATATACAATGAGCAGTTCTTC
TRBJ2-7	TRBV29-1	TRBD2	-	CSAYQSGSGEQYF	TGCAGCGCCTATCAGAGCGGGAGTGGCGAGCAGTACTTC
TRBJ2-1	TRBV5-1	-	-	CASSQGGGRYNEQFF	TGCGCCAGCAGCCAAGGAGGGGGCCGGTACAATGAGCAGTTCTTC
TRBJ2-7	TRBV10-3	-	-	CATRRNAYEQYF	TGTGCCACCCGGCGGAACGCCTACGAGCAGTACTTC
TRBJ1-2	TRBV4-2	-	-	CASSQIIGPGDHYGYTF	TGTGCCAGCAGCCAGATCATCGGTCCAGGGGATCACTATGGCTACACCTTC
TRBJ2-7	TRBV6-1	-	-	CASSDPEGPTLYEQYF	TGTGCCAGCAGTGACCCGGAGGGACCAACTCTCTACGAGCAGTACTTC
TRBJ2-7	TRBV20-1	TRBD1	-	CSAQTGEWQYF	TGCAGTGCCCAGACAGGGGAGTGGCAGTACTTC
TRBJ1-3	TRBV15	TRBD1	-	CATSRFTGGYGNTIYF	TGTGCCACCAGCAGATTTACAGGGGGATATGGAAACACCATATATTTT
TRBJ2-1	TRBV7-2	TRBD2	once	CASSSLAGHPSGQFF	TGTGCCAGCAGCTCCCTAGCGGGCCACCCCAGTGGGCAGTTCTTC
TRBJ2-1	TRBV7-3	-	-	CASSLGAGQEQFF	TGTGCCAGCAGCTTAGGGGCCGGACAAGAGCAGTTCTTC
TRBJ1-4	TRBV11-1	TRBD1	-	CASSADRENEKLFF	TGTGCCAGCAGCGCAGACAGGGAAAATGAAAAACTGTTTTTT
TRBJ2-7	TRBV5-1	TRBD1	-	CASSGQGGRDEQYF	TGCGCCAGCAGTGGACAGGGGGGACGAGACGAGCAGTACTTC
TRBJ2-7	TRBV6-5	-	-	CASSYYSGKSYEQYF	TGTGCCAGCAGTTACTACTCGGGGAAATCCTACGAGCAGTACTTC
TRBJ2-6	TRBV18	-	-	CASSPGLEGANVLTF	TGTGCCAGCTCACCAGGGCTCGAGGGGGCCAACGTCCTGACTTTC
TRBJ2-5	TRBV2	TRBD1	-	CASSERDRGFRTQYF	TGTGCCAGCAGTGAAAGGGACAGGGGGTTCAGGACCCAGTACTTC
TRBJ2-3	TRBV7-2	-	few	CASIPWWLGTDTQYF	TGTGCCAGCATCCCCTGGTGGTTAGGCACAGATACGCAGTATTTT
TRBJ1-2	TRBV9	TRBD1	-	CASSKGGQGIGYTF	TGTGCCAGCAGCAAGGGGGGACAGGGGATTGGCTACACCTTC
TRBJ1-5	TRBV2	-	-	CASRGPGASQPQHF	TGTGCCAGCAGAGGGCCAGGGGCTTCGCAGCCCCAGCATTTT
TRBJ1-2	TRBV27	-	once	CASSYSGSGKSYGYTF	TGTGCCAGCAGTTACTCGGGGTCGGGCAAAAGCTATGGCTACACCTTC
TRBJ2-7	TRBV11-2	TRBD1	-	CASSWTGYEQYF	TGTGCCAGCAGCTGGACAGGCTACGAGCAGTACTTC
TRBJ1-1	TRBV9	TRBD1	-	CASSPYRDRGNTEAFF	TGTGCCAGCAGCCCTTACCGGGACAGGGGAAATACTGAAGCTTTCTTT
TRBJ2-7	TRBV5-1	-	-	CASSLGQKTYEQYF	TGCGCCAGCAGCTTGGGACAGAAAACCTACGAGCAGTACTTC
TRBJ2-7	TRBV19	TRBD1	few	CATVGQNYEQYF	TGTGCCACCGTGGGACAGAACTACGAGCAGTACTTC
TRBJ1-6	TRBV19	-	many	CASDVGSSYNSPLHF	TGTGCCAGCGATGTGGGGAGCTCCTATAATTCACCCCTCCACTTT
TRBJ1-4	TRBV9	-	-	CASSVEHSTNEKLFF	TGTGCCAGCAGCGTAGAGCACAGTACTAATGAAAAACTGTTTTTT
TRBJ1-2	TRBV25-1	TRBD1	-	CASGRSDRESYGYTF	TGTGCCAGTGGAAGATCGGACAGGGAGAGTTATGGCTACACCTTC
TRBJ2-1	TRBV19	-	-	CASSIAPGGRGRHEQFF	TGTGCCAGTAGTATAGCCCCGGGAGGAAGGGGGAGGCATGAGCAGTTCTTC
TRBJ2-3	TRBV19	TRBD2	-	CASSPSGGALDTQYF	TGTGCCAGTAGTCCTAGCGGGGGGGCCTTAGATACGCAGTATTTT
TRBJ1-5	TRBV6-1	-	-	CASRLEGVSNQPQHF	TGTGCCAGCCGCCTCGAGGGAGTTAGCAATCAGCCCCAGCATTTT
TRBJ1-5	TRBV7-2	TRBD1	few	CASSLGQGYQPQHF	TGTGCCAGCAGCTTGGGACAGGGTTATCAGCCCCAGCATTTT
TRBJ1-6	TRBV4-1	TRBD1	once	CASSAHRGSSYNSPLHF	TGCGCCAGCAGCGCCCACAGGGGGAGCTCCTATAATTCACCCCTCCACTTT
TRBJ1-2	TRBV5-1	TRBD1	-	CASSKNRGLDGYTF	TGCGCCAGCAGCAAAAACAGGGGATTGGATGGCTACACCTTC
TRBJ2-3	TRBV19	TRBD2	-	CASSIHGAGGMTDTQYF	TGTGCCAGTAGTATACACGGAGCGGGGGGAATGACAGATACGCAGTATTTT
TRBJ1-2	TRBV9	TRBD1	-	CASSVHDREHGYTF	TGTGCCAGCAGCGTCCATGACAGGGAACATGGCTACACCTTC
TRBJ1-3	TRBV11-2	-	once	CASSFSAVGSGNTIYF	TGTGCCAGCAGCTTTTCAGCGGTGGGCTCTGGAAACACCATATATTTT
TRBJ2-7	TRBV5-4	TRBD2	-	CASSSGTSRMDAF	TGTGCCAGCAGCTCTGGGACTAGCCGTATGGATGCCTTC